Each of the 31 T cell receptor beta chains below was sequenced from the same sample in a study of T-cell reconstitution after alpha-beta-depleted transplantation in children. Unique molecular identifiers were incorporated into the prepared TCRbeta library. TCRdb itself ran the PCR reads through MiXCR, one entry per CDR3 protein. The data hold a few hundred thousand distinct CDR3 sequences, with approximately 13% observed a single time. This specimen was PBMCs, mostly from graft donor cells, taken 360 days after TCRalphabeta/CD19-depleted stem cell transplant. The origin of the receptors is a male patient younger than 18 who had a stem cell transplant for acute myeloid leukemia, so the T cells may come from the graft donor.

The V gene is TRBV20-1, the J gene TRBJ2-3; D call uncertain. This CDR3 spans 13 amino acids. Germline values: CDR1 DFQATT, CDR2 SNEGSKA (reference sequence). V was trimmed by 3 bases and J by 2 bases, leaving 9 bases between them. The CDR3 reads CSASILPTDTQYF. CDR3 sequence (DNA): TGCAGTGCTAGTATCCTACCCACAGATACGCAGTATTTT.

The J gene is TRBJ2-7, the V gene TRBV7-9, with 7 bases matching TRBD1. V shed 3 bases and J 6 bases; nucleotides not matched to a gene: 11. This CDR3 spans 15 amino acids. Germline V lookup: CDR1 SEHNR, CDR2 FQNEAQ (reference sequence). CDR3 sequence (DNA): TGTGCCAGCAGCTTCAGAGGGGGCCCCCCCCTCGAGCAGTACTTC. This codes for CASSFRGGPPLEQYF.

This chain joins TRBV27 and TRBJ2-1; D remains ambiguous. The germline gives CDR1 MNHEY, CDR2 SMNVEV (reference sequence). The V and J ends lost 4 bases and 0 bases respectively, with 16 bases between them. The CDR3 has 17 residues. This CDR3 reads CASSSYPSVSSYNEQFF. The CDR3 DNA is TGTGCCAGCAGTTCCTATCCCTCAGTGAGCTCCTACAATGAGCAGTTCTTC.

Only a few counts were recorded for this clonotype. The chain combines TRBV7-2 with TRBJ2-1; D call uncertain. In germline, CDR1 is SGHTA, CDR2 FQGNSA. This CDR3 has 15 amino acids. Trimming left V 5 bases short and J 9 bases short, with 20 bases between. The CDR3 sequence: CASSHVDQLHGEQFF. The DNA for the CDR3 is TGTGCCAGCAGCCACGTCGACCAACTACATGGTGAGCAGTTCTTC.

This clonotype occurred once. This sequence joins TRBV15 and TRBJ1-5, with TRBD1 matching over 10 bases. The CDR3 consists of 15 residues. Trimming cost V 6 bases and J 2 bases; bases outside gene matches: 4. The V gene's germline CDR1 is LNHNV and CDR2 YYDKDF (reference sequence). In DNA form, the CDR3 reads TGTGCCACCAGGAGGGACAGGGGAGGCAATCAGCCCCAGCATTTT. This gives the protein CATRRDRGGNQPQHF. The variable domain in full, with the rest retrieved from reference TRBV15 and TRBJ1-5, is DAMVIQNPRYQVTQFGKPVTLSCSQTLNHNVMYWYQQKSSQAPKLLFHYYDKDFNNEADTPDNFQSRRPNTSFCFLDIRSPGLGDTAMYLCATRRDRGGNQPQHFGDGTRLSIL.

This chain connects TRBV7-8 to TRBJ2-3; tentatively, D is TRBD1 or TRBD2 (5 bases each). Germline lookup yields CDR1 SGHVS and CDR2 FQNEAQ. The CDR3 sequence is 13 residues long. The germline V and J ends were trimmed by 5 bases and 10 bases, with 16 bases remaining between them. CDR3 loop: CASSPLPGAAQYF. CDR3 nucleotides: TGTGCCAGCAGCCCCTTACCCGGGGCGGCGCAGTATTTT.

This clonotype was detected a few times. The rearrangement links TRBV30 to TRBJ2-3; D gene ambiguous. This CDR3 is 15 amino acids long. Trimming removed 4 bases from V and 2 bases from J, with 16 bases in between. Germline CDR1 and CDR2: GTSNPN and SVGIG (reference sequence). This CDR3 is CAWKPLPSNTDTQYF. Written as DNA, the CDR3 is TGTGCCTGGAAACCCCTTCCTTCGAACACAGATACGCAGTATTTT. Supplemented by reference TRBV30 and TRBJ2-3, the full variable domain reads SQTIHQWPATLVQPVGSPLSLECTVEGTSNPNLYWYRQAAGRGLQLLFYSVGIGQISSEVPQNLSASRPQDRQFILSSKKLLLSDSGFYLCAWKPLPSNTDTQYFGPGTRLTVL.

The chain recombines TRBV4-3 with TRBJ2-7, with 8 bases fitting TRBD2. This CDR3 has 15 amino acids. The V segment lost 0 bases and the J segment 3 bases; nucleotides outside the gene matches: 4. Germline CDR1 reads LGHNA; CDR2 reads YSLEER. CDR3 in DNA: TGCGCCAGCAGCCAAGATGGCGGGAGGAACTACGAGCAGTACTTC. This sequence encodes CASSQDGGRNYEQYF.

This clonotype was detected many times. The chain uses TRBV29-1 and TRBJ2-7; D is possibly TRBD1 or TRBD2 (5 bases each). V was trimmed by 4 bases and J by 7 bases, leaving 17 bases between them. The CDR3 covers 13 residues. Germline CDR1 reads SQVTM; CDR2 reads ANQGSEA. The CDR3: CSVGLLSEGEQYF. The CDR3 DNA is TGCAGCGTTGGTTTGTTGAGCGAGGGGGAGCAGTACTTC.

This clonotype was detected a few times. CDR3 region: CASSLAFQGNYGYTF. The CDR3 DNA is TGTGCCAGCAGTTTAGCCTTCCAGGGGAACTATGGCTACACCTTC. The chain combines TRBV27 with TRBJ1-2, with D possibly being TRBD1 (6 bases). The germline V gene has CDR1 MNHEY and CDR2 SMNVEV (reference sequence). The V and J ends lost 2 bases and 2 bases respectively, with 12 bases between them. CDR3 length: 15 amino acids.

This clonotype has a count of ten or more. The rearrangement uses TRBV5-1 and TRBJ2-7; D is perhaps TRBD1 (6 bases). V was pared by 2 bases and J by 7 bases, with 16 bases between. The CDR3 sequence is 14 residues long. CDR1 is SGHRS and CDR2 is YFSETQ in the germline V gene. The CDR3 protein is CASSFFRGEGEQYF. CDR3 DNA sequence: TGCGCCAGCAGCTTTTTCAGGGGTGAGGGTGAGCAGTACTTC.

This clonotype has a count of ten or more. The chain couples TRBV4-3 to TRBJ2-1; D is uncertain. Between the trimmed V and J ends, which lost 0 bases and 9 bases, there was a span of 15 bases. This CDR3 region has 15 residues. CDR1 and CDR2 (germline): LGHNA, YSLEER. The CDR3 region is CASSQEPTTNIEQFF. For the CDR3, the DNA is TGCGCCAGCAGCCAAGAGCCAACTACAAATATTGAGCAGTTCTTC.

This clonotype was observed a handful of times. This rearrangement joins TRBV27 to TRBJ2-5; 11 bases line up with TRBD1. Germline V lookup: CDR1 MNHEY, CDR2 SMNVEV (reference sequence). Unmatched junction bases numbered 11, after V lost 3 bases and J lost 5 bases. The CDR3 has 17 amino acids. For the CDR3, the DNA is TGTGCCAGCAGTTTCCCCGGACAGGGGGCCGACGAGGAGACCCAGTACTTC. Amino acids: CASSFPGQGADEETQYF.

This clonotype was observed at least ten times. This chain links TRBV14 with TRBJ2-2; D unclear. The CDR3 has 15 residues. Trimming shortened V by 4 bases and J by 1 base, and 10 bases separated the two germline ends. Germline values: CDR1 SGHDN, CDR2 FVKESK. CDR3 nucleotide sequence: TGTGCCAGCAGCCCCCTAGGGCAGAACACCGGGGAGCTGTTTTTT. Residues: CASSPLGQNTGELFF.

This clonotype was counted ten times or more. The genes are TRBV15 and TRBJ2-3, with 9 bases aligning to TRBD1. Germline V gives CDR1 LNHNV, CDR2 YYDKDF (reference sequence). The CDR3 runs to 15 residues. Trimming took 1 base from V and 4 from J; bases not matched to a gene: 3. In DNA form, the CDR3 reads TGTGCCACCAGCAGAGCCGGGACAGGGCCAGATACGCAGTATTTT. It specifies CATSRAGTGPDTQYF.

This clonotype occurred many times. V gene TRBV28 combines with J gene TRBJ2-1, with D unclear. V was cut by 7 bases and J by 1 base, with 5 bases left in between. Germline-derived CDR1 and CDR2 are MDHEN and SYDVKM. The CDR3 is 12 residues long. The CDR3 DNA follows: TGTGCCAGCACGGTTTCCTACAATGAGCAGTTCTTC. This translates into CASTVSYNEQFF.

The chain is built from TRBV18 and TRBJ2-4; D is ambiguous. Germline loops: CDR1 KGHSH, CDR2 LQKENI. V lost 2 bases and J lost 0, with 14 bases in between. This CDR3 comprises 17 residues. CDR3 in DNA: TGTGCCAGCTCACCATACGTGGACCTCCTAGCCAAAAACATTCAGTACTTC. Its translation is CASSPYVDLLAKNIQYF. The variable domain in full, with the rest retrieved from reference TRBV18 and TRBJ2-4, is NAGVMQNPRHLVRRRGQEARLRCSPMKGHSHVYWYRQLPEEGLKFMVYLQKENIIDESGMPKERFSAEFPKEGPSILRIQQVVRGDSAAYFCASSPYVDLLAKNIQYFGAGTRLSVL.

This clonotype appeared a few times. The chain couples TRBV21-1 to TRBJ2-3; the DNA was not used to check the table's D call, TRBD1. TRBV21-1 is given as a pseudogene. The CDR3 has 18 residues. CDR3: CASSKNRKAGGSPDTQYF. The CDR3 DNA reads TGTGCCAGCAGCAAAAACCGGAAAGCGGGCGGTAGCCCAGATACGCAGTATTTT.

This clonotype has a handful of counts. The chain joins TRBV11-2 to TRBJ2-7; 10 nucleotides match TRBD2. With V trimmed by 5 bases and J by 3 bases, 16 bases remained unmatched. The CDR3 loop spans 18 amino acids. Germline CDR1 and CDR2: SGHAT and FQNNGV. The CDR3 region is CASSQQLAGSHINYEQYF. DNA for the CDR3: TGTGCCAGCAGCCAACAACTAGCGGGATCTCATATAAACTACGAGCAGTACTTC.

This CDR3 is CASGQDIYNEQFF. CDR3 nucleotides: TGTGCCAGCGGACAGGACATATACAATGAGCAGTTCTTC. The rearrangement links TRBV7-9 to TRBJ2-1, with TRBD1 matching over 7 bases. The germline V gene encodes CDR1 SEHNR and CDR2 FQNEAQ (reference sequence). The CDR3 totals 13 residues. Trimming at V came to 8 bases and at J to 4 bases, leaving 5 bases not matched to a gene.

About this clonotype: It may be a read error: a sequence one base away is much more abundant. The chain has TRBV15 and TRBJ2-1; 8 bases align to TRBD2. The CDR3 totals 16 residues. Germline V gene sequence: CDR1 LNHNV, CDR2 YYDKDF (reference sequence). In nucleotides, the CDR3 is TGTGTCACCAGCAGAGCAGTAGCGGGACGATACAATGAGCAGTTCTTC. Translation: CVTSRAVAGRYNEQFF.

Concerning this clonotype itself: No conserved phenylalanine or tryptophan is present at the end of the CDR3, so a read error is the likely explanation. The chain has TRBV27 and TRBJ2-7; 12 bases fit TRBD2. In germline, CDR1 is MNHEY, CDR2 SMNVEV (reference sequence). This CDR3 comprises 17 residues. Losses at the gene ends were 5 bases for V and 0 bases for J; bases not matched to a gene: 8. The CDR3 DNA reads TGTGCCAGCAGTAGGACGGCTAGCGGGAGGGCCTCCTACGAGCAGTACTTA. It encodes CASSRTASGRASYEQYL.

CDR3 loop: CSVEGKVAQFF. In DNA form, the CDR3 reads TGCAGCGTTGAAGGGAAAGTAGCGCAGTTCTTC. The chain carries TRBV29-1 and TRBJ2-1; D is uncertain. The CDR3 covers 11 residues. Per the germline V gene, CDR1 is SQVTM and CDR2 is ANQGSEA. Trimming removed 1 base from V and 12 bases from J, with 10 bases in between.

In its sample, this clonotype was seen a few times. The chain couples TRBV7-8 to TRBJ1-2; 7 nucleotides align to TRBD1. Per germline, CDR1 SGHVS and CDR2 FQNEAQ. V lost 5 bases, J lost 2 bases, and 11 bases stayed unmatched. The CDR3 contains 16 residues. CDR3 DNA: TGTGCCAGCAGCACAGGATTGGGACAGAGAAACTATGGCTACACCTTC. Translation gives CASSTGLGQRNYGYTF.

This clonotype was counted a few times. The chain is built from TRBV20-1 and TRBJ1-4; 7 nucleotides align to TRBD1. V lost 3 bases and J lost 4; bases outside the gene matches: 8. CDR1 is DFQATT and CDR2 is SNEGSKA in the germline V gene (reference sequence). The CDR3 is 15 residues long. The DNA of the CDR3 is TGCAGTGCTAGTAACCCGGGACAGAATAATGAAAAACTGTTTTTT. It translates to CSASNPGQNNEKLFF.

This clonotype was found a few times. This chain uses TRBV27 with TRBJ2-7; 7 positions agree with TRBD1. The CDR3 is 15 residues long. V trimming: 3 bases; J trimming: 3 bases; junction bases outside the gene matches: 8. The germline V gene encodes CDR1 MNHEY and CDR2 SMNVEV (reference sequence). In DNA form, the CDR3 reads TGTGCCAGCAGTTTCTCGGGACAGCCCGTCTACGAGCAGTACTTC. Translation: CASSFSGQPVYEQYF.

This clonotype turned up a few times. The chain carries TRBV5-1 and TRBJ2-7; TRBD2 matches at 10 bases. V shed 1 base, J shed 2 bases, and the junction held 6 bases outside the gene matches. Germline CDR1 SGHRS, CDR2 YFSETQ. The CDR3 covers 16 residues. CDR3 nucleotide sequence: TGCGCCAGCAGCTTGTCTTCTAGCGGGAGAGCCTACGAGCAGTACTTC. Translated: CASSLSSSGRAYEQYF.

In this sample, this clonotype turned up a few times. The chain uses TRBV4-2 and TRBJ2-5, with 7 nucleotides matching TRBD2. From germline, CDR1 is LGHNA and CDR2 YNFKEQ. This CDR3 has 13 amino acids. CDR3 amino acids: CATGGAVQETQYF. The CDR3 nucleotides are TGTGCGACGGGAGGTGCGGTTCAAGAGACCCAGTACTTC.

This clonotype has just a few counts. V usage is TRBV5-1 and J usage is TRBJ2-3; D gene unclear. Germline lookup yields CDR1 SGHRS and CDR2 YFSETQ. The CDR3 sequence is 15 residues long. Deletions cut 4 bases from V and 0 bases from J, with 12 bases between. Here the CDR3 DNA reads TGCGCCAGCAGCCAACCGCGGATTAGCACAGATACGCAGTATTTT. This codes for CASSQPRISTDTQYF.

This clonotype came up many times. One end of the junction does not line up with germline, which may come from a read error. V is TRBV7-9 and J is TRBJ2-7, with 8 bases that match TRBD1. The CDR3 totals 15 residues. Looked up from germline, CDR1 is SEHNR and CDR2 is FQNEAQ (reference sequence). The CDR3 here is CASSLGQGLSYEQYF. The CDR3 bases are TGTGCCAGCAGTTTAGGACAGGGCCTATCCTACGAGCAGTACTTC.

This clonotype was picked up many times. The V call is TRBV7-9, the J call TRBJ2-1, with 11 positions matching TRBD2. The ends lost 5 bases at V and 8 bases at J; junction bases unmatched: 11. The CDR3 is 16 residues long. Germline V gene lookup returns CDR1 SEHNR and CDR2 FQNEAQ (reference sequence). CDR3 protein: CASSPKTSGTRDEQFF. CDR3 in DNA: TGTGCCAGCAGCCCCAAGACTAGCGGGACGAGGGATGAGCAGTTCTTC.